The 20 T cell receptor beta chains below were found in one sample sequenced in a study of Tregs in tolerant kidney transplant recipients. Assay: immunoSEQ multiplex PCR; the TCRdb copy retains only in-frame clones and omits some. The sample lists 15,000 to 20,000 clones; around 55% were seen once. Their recognized antigens are unknown. The sample taken for sequencing was Tregs from blood cultured with allogeneic cells. The receptor set was obtained from a human donor in good health.

V usage is TRBV15 and J usage is TRBJ2-6; D is ambiguous. This CDR3 is built from 14 residues. CDR1 and CDR2 from the germline V gene are LNHNV and YYDKDF (reference sequence). Between the trimmed V and J ends, which lost 3 bases and 5 bases, there was a span of 8 bases. CDR3 loop: CATSSPVRANVLTF. The CDR3, as DNA: TGTGCCACCAGCAGCCCGGTAAGGGCCAACGTCCTGACTTTC.

This clone has ten or more counts. V is TRBV5-4 and J is TRBJ2-4; TRBD2 aligns across 13 bases. The V gene's germline CDR1 is SGHNT and CDR2 YYREEE (reference sequence). V was clipped by 3 bases and J by 7 bases; unmatched bases: 4. The CDR3 runs to 15 residues. The CDR3 here is CASSSPGLAGNIQYF. The CDR3 nucleotides are TGTGCCAGCAGCTCCCCGGGACTAGCGGGGAACATTCAGTACTTC.

This rearrangement joins TRBV19 to TRBJ1-5; no firm D call. CDR1 LNHDA and CDR2 SQIVND come from the germline V gene (reference sequence). This CDR3 region has 16 residues. V was pared by 5 bases and J by 2 bases, with 16 bases between. The CDR3 DNA is TGTGCCAGTAGTGTCAATGGGCCTTCCCGCAATCAGCCCCAGCATTTT. Translating gives CASSVNGPSRNQPQHF.

The gene calls are TRBV7-2 and TRBJ2-4; a weak D match, TRBD1 (5 bases). The CDR3 totals 13 residues. Per germline, CDR1 SGHTA and CDR2 FQGNSA. V was trimmed by 1 base and J by 6 bases, leaving 7 bases between them. CDR3 sequence reads: CASSLEGPNIQYF. DNA for the CDR3: TGTGCCAGCAGCTTAGAGGGGCCAAACATTCAGTACTTC.

This clone was observed a few times. V is TRBV5-4 and J is TRBJ1-1; D unresolved. The germline gives CDR1 SGHNT, CDR2 YYREEE (reference sequence). The CDR3 runs to 17 residues. The germline V and J ends were trimmed by 0 bases and 0 bases, with 15 bases remaining between them. The CDR3 nucleotides read TGTGCCAGCAGCTTGGGGCCTTTGGGCGTGCTGAACACTGAAGCTTTCTTT. This translates into CASSLGPLGVLNTEAFF.

This clone was seen a single time. The CDR3, as DNA: TGTGCCAGCAGCGTAGGGCCGGTCAATGAGCAGTTCTTC. Its protein product is CASSVGPVNEQFF. The rearrangement uses TRBV9 and TRBJ2-1; no clear D. There are 13 residues in the CDR3. V lost 0 bases and J 6 bases, leaving 7 bases between the germline ends. Germline CDR1 and CDR2: SGDLS and YYNGEE.

The chain links TRBV9 to TRBJ2-7; D is unresolved. Trimming pared 0 bases from V and 0 bases from J, leaving 10 bases between. The length of the CDR3 is 15 residues. Germline CDR1 and CDR2: SGDLS and YYNGEE. The CDR3 DNA is TGTGCCAGCAGCGTAGCTTTTGACCTCTCCTACGAGCAGTACTTC. This encodes CASSVAFDLSYEQYF.

The chain has TRBV5-1 and TRBJ2-1; 7 bases align to TRBD2. Trimming cost V 5 bases and J 9 bases; bases outside gene matches: 11. Germline V gene lookup returns CDR1 SGHRS and CDR2 YFSETQ. The CDR3 totals 14 residues. The CDR3 spells CASSSGAGRFEQFF. For the CDR3, the DNA is TGCGCCAGCAGTTCAGGAGCCGGGAGGTTTGAGCAGTTCTTC.

This clone was found a few times. The V call is TRBV2, the J call TRBJ2-6; the D is unclear. The CDR3 contains 15 residues. Looked up from germline, CDR1 is SNHLY and CDR2 is FYNNEI. The V and J ends lost 4 bases and 1 base respectively, with 8 bases between them. The CDR3 protein is CASSVPVSGANVLTF. The CDR3 DNA sequence: TGTGCCAGCAGTGTGCCTGTATCTGGGGCCAACGTCCTGACTTTC. The variable domain in full, completed from reference TRBV2 and TRBJ2-6, reads EPEVTQTPSHQVTQMGQEVILRCVPISNHLYFYWYRQILGQKVEFLVSFYNNEISEKSEIFDDQFSVERPDGSNFTLKIRSTKLEDSAMYFCASSVPVSGANVLTFGAGSRLTVL.

V is TRBV7-6 and J is TRBJ2-2; 7 positions match TRBD2. The J segment lost 0 bases and the V segment lost 7 bases, leaving 5 bases of the junction unmatched. Germline V gene sequence: CDR1 SGHVS, CDR2 FNYEAQ. The CDR3 totals 15 residues. CDR3 region: CASTPGGANTGELFF. In nucleotides, the CDR3 is TGTGCCAGCACCCCGGGGGGAGCGAACACCGGGGAGCTGTTTTTT.

The chain has TRBV19 and TRBJ1-2; weak D call: TRBD1 (5 bases). Per the germline V gene, CDR1 is LNHDA and CDR2 is SQIVND (reference sequence). V dropped 6 bases and J dropped 4 bases, with 15 bases sitting between them. The CDR3 is 14 residues long. In nucleotides, the CDR3 is TGTGCCAGTAGAATCGCTCAGGGACTCTATGGCTACACCTTC. This translates into CASRIAQGLYGYTF.

V is TRBV18 and J is TRBJ2-5; D is perhaps TRBD1 (5 bases). V was shortened by 0 bases and J by 2 bases, with 10 bases between the two germline ends. The CDR3 has 15 residues. From germline, CDR1 is KGHSH and CDR2 LQKENI. CDR3 nucleotide sequence: TGTGCCAGCTCACCACCCCAGGGTTATCAAGAGACCCAGTACTTC. This sequence encodes CASSPPQGYQETQYF.

This sequence joins TRBV15 and TRBJ1-6; D is unclear. Trimming stripped 0 bases from V and 16 bases from J, with 13 bases between. The germline CDR1 and CDR2 sequences are LNHNV and YYDKDF (reference sequence). The CDR3 is made up of 13 amino acids. The CDR3 loop is CATSRDISGRLHF. The CDR3 nucleotides read TGTGCCACCAGCAGAGATATATCGGGCCGTCTCCACTTT.

This chain connects TRBV6-5 to TRBJ2-7, with D possibly matching TRBD1 (6 bases). The V end was cut by 5 bases, the J end by 4 bases, with 12 bases between. The CDR3 loop spans 13 amino acids. Germline CDR1 reads MNHEY; CDR2 reads SVGAGI. CDR3 protein: CASSGMTGYEQYF. CDR3 coding DNA: TGTGCCAGCAGTGGGATGACAGGTTACGAGCAGTACTTC.

The chain links TRBV2 to TRBJ2-1; D remains ambiguous. CDR3 length: 14 amino acids. The V end was cut by 7 bases, the J end by 6 bases, with 16 bases between. The V gene's germline CDR1 is SNHLY and CDR2 FYNNEI. Written as DNA, the CDR3 is TGTGCCAGCAAGGAGAGGCGCCTTTCCAATGAGCAGTTCTTC. Residues: CASKERRLSNEQFF.

The chain combines TRBV15 with TRBJ2-7, with D possibly being TRBD1 or TRBD2 (6 bases each). The V end lost 0 bases, the J end lost 5 bases, and 14 bases lay between the germline ends. The CDR3 runs 15 residues. CDR1 LNHNV and CDR2 YYDKDF come from the germline V gene (reference sequence). The CDR3 is CATSRDHGGGDEQYF. CDR3 DNA: TGTGCCACCAGCAGAGATCACGGGGGCGGTGACGAGCAGTACTTC.

This chain connects TRBV7-2 to TRBJ2-7, with D hard to call. Trimming took off 3 bases at V and 2 bases at J, with 11 bases between the two ends. This CDR3 comprises 14 residues. The germline V gene encodes CDR1 SGHTA and CDR2 FQGNSA. CDR3 in amino acids: CASSFAPGPYEQYF. The CDR3, as DNA: TGTGCCAGCAGCTTCGCCCCGGGCCCCTACGAGCAGTACTTC.

This clone was observed a few times. V is TRBV6-5 and J is TRBJ2-7; 12 bases agree with TRBD2. CDR1 is MNHEY and CDR2 is SVGAGI in the germline V gene. The CDR3 runs to 15 residues. V lost 0 bases, J lost 6 bases, and 3 bases stayed unmatched. DNA of the CDR3: TGTGCCAGCAGTTACTCTCGACTAGCGGGGGCCGAGCAGTACTTC. This sequence encodes CASSYSRLAGAEQYF.

V is TRBV27 and J is TRBJ1-2; 9 bases agree with TRBD1. CDR3 length equals 15 residues. CDR1 and CDR2 from the germline V gene are MNHEY and SMNVEV (reference sequence). Losses at the gene ends were 0 bases for V and 6 bases for J; bases not matched to a gene: 5. This CDR3 is CASSLSPWTGDGYTF. The CDR3 DNA sequence: TGTGCCAGCAGTTTATCGCCCTGGACAGGGGATGGCTACACCTTC.

By share of the sample, this clone is medium-sized. The chain is built from TRBV7-2 and TRBJ2-3; D is possibly TRBD1 (5 bases). CDR1 and CDR2 (germline): SGHTA, FQGNSA. The V gene lost 2 bases and the J gene lost 2 bases, with 14 bases spanning the gap. There are 16 residues in the CDR3. The CDR3 nucleotides are TGTGCCAGCAGCTTAAGGGGCTCCGCCTACACAGATACGCAGTATTTT. Translation gives CASSLRGSAYTDTQYF.